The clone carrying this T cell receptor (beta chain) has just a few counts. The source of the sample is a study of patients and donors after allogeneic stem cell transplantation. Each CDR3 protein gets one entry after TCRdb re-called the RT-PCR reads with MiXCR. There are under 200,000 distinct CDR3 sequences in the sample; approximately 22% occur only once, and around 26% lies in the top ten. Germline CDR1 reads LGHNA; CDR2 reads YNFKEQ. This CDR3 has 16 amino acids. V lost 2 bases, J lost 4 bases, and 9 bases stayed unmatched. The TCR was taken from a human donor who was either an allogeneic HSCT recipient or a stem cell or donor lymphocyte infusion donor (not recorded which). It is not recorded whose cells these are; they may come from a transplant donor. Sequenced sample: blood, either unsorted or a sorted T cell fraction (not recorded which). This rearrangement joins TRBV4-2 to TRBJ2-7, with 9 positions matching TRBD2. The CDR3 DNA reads TGTGCCAGCAGCCAAACTCCGGGGACTAGCTCGTACGAGCAGTACTTC. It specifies CASSQTPGTSSYEQYF.